The present TCR beta chain was sequenced within a study of cytomegalovirus exposure and HLA in healthy donors. On the study more broadly: HLA-typed donors were the source of 90 million or so unique TCRs, which an early data release held. Points from the study as a whole: HLA restriction was apparent for most CMV-associated TCR beta chains in a later analysis.

The study ran its PCR with 60 Vbeta and 13 Jbeta primers. Profiling relied on immunoSEQ multiplex PCR, and the TCRdb table lists in-frame clones only, not all of them. The data contain approximately 290,000 clones, 80% of them singletons. Worth noting for this clone: Antigen: not known.

CDR3 length: 18 amino acids. After removal of 2 bases from V and 3 bases from J, the junction contained 13 bases not matched to a gene. Per germline, CDR1 MNHEY and CDR2 SMNVEV (reference sequence). The chain employs TRBV27 and TRBJ2-3, with 8 nucleotides matching TRBD2. The origin of this receptor is a girl aged 2 to 10 in good health and CMV-seronegative. Sequenced sample: PBMCs. CDR3 protein: CASSLGDPWSGRTDTQYF. Here the CDR3 DNA reads TGTGCCAGCAGTTTAGGCGATCCGTGGAGCGGGAGAACAGATACGCAGTATTTT.